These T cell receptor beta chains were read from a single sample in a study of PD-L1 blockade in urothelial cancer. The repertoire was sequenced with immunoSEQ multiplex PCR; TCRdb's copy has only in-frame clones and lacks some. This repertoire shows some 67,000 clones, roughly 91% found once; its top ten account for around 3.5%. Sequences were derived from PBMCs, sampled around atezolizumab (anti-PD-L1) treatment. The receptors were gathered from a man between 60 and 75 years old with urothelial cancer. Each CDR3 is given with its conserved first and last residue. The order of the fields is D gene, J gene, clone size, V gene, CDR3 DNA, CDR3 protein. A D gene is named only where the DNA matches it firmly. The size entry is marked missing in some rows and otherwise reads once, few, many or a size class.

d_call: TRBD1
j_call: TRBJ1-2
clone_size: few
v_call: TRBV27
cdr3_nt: TGTGCCAGCAGCCTCGACAGGGCCTTAGATTATGGCTACACCTTC
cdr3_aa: CASSLDRALDYGYTF

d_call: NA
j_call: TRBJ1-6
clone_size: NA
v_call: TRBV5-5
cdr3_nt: TGTGCCAGCAGCTTGAGGACAAGTGCATCACCCCTCCACTTT
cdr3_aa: CASSLRTSASPLHF

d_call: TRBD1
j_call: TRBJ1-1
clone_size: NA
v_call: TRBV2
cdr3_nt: TGTGCCAGCAGAGTACAGGGGGGGAACACTGAAGCTTTCTTT
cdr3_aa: CASRVQGGNTEAFF

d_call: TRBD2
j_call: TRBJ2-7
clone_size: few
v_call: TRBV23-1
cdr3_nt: TGCGCCAGCAGAACTAGCGGCTTTCGGGAGCAGTACTTC
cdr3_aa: CASRTSGFREQYF

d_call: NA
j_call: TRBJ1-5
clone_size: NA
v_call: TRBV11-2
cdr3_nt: TGTGCCAGCAGCTTAGATCGGGGTCAGCCCCAGCATTTT
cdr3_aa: CASSLDRGQPQHF

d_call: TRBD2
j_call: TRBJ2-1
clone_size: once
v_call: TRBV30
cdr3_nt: TGTGCCTGGAGAGCAGGGACTAGCGGGGGCCTATCCCAGTTCTTC
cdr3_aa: CAWRAGTSGGLSQFF

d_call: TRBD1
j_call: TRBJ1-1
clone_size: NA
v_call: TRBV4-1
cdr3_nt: TGCGCCAGCAGCCAAGATGGGGCAGGGGGTGTTTTGGACACTGAAGCTTTCTTT
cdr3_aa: CASSQDGAGGVLDTEAFF

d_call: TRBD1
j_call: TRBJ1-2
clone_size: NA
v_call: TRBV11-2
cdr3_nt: TGTGCCAGCAGCGATGACGGGACAGTCCGGGGCTACACCTTC
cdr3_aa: CASSDDGTVRGYTF

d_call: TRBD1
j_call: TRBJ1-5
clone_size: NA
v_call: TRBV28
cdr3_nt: TGTGCCAGCAGTTCGCCCGGGACAGCGAGTCAGCCCCAGCATTTT
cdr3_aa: CASSSPGTASQPQHF

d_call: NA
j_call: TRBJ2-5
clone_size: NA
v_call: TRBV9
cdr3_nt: TGTGCCAGCAGCACACACACTCTAGGGACCCAGTACTTC
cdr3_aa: CASSTHTLGTQYF

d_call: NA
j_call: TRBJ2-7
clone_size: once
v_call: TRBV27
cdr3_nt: TGTGCCAGCAGTTTAAGGGGACTCACCTACGAGCAGTACTTC
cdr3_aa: CASSLRGLTYEQYF

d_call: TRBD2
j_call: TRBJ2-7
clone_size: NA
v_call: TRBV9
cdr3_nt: TGTGCCAGCAGCGTAGACGGCGGGAGGCGCTACGAGCAGTACTTC
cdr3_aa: CASSVDGGRRYEQYF

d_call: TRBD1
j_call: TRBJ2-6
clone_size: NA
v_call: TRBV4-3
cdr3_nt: TGCGCCAGCAGCCAAGATTGGGGGACAGGGTTTACTGGGGCCAACGTCCTGACTTTC
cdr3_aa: CASSQDWGTGFTGANVLTF

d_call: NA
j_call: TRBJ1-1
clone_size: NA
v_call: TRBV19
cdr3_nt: TGTGCCAGTAGTATATCCCGCGGCACTGAAGCTTTCTTT
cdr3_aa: CASSISRGTEAFF

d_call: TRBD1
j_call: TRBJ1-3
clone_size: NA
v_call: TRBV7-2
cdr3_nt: TGTGCCAGCAGCACTCAAACAGGGGGCGGGAGAAACACCATATATTTT
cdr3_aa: CASSTQTGGGRNTIYF

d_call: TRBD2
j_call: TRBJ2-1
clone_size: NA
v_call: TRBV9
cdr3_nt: TGTGCCAGCAGCTCGGGACTAGCGGGAGGGGGAAATGAGCAGTTCTTC
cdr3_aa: CASSSGLAGGGNEQFF

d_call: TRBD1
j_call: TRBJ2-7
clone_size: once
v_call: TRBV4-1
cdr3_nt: TGCGCCAGCAGCCTAACCGGGACAGGGGTCGAGCAGTACTTC
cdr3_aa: CASSLTGTGVEQYF

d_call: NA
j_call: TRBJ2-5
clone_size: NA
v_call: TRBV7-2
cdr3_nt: TGTGCCAGCAGCGCCGGGACACTACTCCAAGAGACCCAGTACTTC
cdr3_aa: CASSAGTLLQETQYF

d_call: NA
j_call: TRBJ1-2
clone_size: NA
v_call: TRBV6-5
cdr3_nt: TGTGCCAGCAGTCCTGACAGAAACTATGGCTACACCTTC
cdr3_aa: CASSPDRNYGYTF

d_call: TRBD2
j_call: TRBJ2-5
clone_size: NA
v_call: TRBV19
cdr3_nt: TGTGCCAGTAGTCCTTGGACTAGCGGGAGTATAGAGACCCAGTACTTC
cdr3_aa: CASSPWTSGSIETQYF

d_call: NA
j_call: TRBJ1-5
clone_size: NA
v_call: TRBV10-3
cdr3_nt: TGTGCCATCAGTGAGTCGCGGAGGGGCTATCAGCCCCAGCATTTT
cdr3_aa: CAISESRRGYQPQHF

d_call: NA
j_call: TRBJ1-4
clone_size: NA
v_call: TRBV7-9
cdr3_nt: TGTGCCAGCAGCTACGGTGAAAAACTGTTTTTT
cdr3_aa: CASSYGEKLFF

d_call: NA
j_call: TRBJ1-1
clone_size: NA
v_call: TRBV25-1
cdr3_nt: TGTGCCAGCAGCAAACAGGGGAACACTGAAGCTTTCTTT
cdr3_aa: CASSKQGNTEAFF

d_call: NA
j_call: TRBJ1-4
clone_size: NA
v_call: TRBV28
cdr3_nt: TGTGCCAGCAGTTTGCTCCGACAGGCGAGGGAAAAACTGTTTTTT
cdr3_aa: CASSLLRQAREKLFF

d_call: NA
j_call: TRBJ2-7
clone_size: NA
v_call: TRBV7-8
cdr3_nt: TGTGCCAGCAGCTTATACGAGACCTACGAGCAGTACTTC
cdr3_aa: CASSLYETYEQYF

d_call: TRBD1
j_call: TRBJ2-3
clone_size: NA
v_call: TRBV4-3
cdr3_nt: TGCGCCAGCAGCCTGACCGACAGGGGAGGCGCAGATACGCAGTATTTT
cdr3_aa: CASSLTDRGGADTQYF

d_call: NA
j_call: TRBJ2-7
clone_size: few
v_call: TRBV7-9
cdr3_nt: TGTGCCAGCAGCTTCGACAGGTTCGAGCAGTACTTC
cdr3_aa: CASSFDRFEQYF

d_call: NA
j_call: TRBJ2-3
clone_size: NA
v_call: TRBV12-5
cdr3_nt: TGTGCTAGTGGTTTGGATGATAGGAGCGGCCTCGCTCGGGGGTCAGATACGCAGTATTTT
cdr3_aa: CASGLDDRSGLARGSDTQYF

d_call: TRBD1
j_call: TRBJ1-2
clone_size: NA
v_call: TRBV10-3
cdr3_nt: TGTGCCATCAGTGAGTCGACAGGGCCCACTAACTATGGCTACACCTTC
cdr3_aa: CAISESTGPTNYGYTF

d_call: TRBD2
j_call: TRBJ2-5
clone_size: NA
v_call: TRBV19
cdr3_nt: TGTGCCAGTAGTAGGGGACTAGCGGAAGGGACCCAGTACTTC
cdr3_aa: CASSRGLAEGTQYF

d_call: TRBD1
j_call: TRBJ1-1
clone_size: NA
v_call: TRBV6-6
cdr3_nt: TGTGCCAGCAGTTCCCTTGGGGGACAGATGAACACTGAAGCTTTCTTT
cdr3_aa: CASSSLGGQMNTEAFF

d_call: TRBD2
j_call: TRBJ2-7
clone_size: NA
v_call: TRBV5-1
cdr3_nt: TGCGCCAGCAGCTCTTCCGGGACTAGCGTTAACGAGCAGTACTTC
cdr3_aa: CASSSSGTSVNEQYF